The rows below give T cell receptor beta chains drawn from one sample of a study of blood T cells in healthy people across ages. Via MiXCR, TCRdb re-called the 5' RACE reads, giving one row per CDR3 protein. Of about 800,000 distinct CDR3 sequences in the sample, more than 45% were seen once. The sequenced material came from blood. The receptors derive from a man aged 30-40 years in good health. CDR3s include the opening cysteine and the closing phenylalanine or tryptophan. A D gene is named only where the DNA matches it firmly. Part of the rows lack a size; the others show once, few, many or a class for expanded clones.

D | J | size | V | DNA | CDR3
- | TRBJ1-1 | - | TRBV11-2 | TGTGCCAGCAGCTTACAGGGGAGAACGAACACTGAAGCTTTCTTT | CASSLQGRTNTEAFF
- | TRBJ2-1 | - | TRBV3-1 | TGTGCCAGCAGCCTCCAGCGCAGTGAGCAGTTCTTC | CASSLQRSEQFF
TRBD2 | TRBJ2-1 | - | TRBV29-1 | TGCAGCGTTGAAACGGGACTAGCGGGAGGGATTAATGAGCAGTTCTTC | CSVETGLAGGINEQFF
TRBD1 | TRBJ2-5 | - | TRBV20-1 | TGCAGTGCTAGGGAAGGGGGCACGGAGACCCAGTACTTC | CSAREGGTETQYF
- | TRBJ2-1 | - | TRBV20-1 | TGCAGTGCTCTGATCGACTCGTCCTACAATGAGCAGTTCTTC | CSALIDSSYNEQFF
TRBD2 | TRBJ2-1 | - | TRBV20-1 | TGCAGTGCTAGAGATTTCACTAGCGGGTTCCGTCGTAATGAGCAGTTCTTC | CSARDFTSGFRRNEQFF
- | TRBJ2-5 | few | TRBV5-8 | TGTGCCAGCAGCTTGGATAGGACCGGGGAAGAGACCCAGTACTTC | CASSLDRTGEETQYF
TRBD1 | TRBJ2-5 | - | TRBV6-4 | TGTGCCAGCAGCCGACGGTACAGGGGGCGAGGAGCGACCCAGTACTTC | CASSRRYRGRGATQYF
- | TRBJ1-2 | once | TRBV20-1 | TGCAGTGCTAGGAGAACGGAGTGGGGCTACACCTTC | CSARRTEWGYTF
- | TRBJ2-7 | - | TRBV14 | TGTGCCAGCAGTCCGACAGGGAGGAACGAGCAGTACTTC | CASSPTGRNEQYF
TRBD1 | TRBJ2-3 | few | TRBV6-6 | TGTGCCAGCAGCGCGACAGGGGGGGCAGATACGCAGTATTTT | CASSATGGADTQYF
- | TRBJ2-6 | - | TRBV7-9 | TGTGCGCACAGGGCCCAGGGACCCTCTGGGGCCAACGTCCTGACTTTC | CAHRAQGPSGANVLTF
TRBD2 | TRBJ2-7 | once | TRBV28 | TGTGCCAGCAGTATAACTAGCGGGAGGACCTACGAGCAGTACTTC | CASSITSGRTYEQYF
- | TRBJ2-1 | - | TRBV7-8 | TGTGCCAGCAGCTCCTGGGGGGGGCAGTCACCCCCGGGTTTTAGCGAGCAGTTCTTC | CASSSWGGQSPPGFSEQFF
- | TRBJ1-2 | few | TRBV7-2 | TGTGCCACCACCCAGCAGGGGTTCGGTGGCTACACCTTC | CATTQQGFGGYTF
TRBD1 | TRBJ2-4 | - | TRBV29-1 | TGCAGCGTTGACCAGGGGGAGAACATTCAGTACTTC | CSVDQGENIQYF
- | TRBJ2-7 | - | TRBV7-8 | TGTGCCAGCAGCCGCGGGGGAGGTTGGCGGGACACCTACGAGCAGTACTTC | CASSRGGGWRDTYEQYF
- | TRBJ2-1 | - | TRBV20-1 | TGCAGTGCTGCCACCCCATGGGGGCGAGACAATGAGCAGTTCTTC | CSAATPWGRDNEQFF
TRBD1 | TRBJ2-5 | few | TRBV10-3 | TGTGCCATCAGTGAGTTGAGGGGGCAGGAGACCCAGTACTTC | CAISELRGQETQYF
- | TRBJ2-3 | few | TRBV7-2 | TGTGCCAGCAGCTTTTATGGCGATACGCAGTATTTT | CASSFYGDTQYF
- | TRBJ2-3 | few | TRBV12-3/TRBV12-4 | TGTGCCAGCAGTTCCGGGGAAACAGATACGCAGTATTTT | CASSSGETDTQYF
- | TRBJ2-5 | - | TRBV10-3 | TGTGCCACAGGGGGAGTAGAGCGGGAGCAGCGTGAGCAGTACTTC | CATGGVEREQREQYF
- | TRBJ2-3 | few | TRBV12-5 | TGTGCTAGTGGTTTGGCTCTTGGGCGGGGCCAATCATTCACAGATACGCAGTATTTT | CASGLALGRGQSFTDTQYF
- | TRBJ1-1 | - | TRBV7-8 | TGTGCCAGCAGCGGTCACACTGAAGCTTTCTTT | CASSGHTEAFF